These 30 T cell receptor beta chains share one sample of origin, sequenced in a study of cytomegalovirus exposure and HLA in healthy donors. Use of 60 Vbeta and 13 Jbeta primers characterized the PCR. The protocol was immunoSEQ multiplex PCR, while the TCRdb copy is restricted to in-frame clones and leaves out a portion. Of around 180,000 clones listed, 80% to 90% are singletons. Input material: PBMCs. Receptor source: a male donor in good health and CMV-seronegative.

CDR3 sequence: CASSVLHSQETQYF. DNA of the CDR3: TGTGCCAGCAGTGTCCTTCACAGTCAAGAGACCCAGTACTTC. V usage is TRBV6-1 and J usage is TRBJ2-5; unclear D gene. The V gene's germline CDR1 is MNHNS and CDR2 SASEGT. The CDR3 runs to 14 residues. V lost 4 bases and J lost 2, with 11 bases in between.

J is TRBJ2-3 and V is TRBV5-4, with 11 bases lining up with TRBD2. The V segment lost 4 bases and the J segment 1 base; nucleotides outside the gene matches: 8. Germline CDR1 and CDR2: SGHNT and YYREEE (reference sequence). The CDR3 is 17 amino acids. The CDR3 DNA sequence: TGTGCCAGCAGCCCCACTGCGGGACTAGCGGGCACAGATACGCAGTATTTT. Residues: CASSPTAGLAGTDTQYF.

The chain recombines TRBV5-6 with TRBJ2-3; 7 bases fit TRBD2. CDR1 is SGHDT, CDR2 YYEEEE, per germline. Losses at the gene ends were 6 bases for V and 1 base for J; bases not matched to a gene: 8. This CDR3 comprises 15 residues. The CDR3 DNA is TGTGCCAGCACCAGTCCCGGACTAGGCACAGATACGCAGTATTTT. This codes for CASTSPGLGTDTQYF.

The genes are TRBV9 and TRBJ2-3, with D possibly being TRBD2 (6 bases). The CDR3 is 16 amino acids. CDR1 is SGDLS and CDR2 is YYNGEE in the germline V gene. The V and J ends lost 3 bases and 1 base respectively, with 15 bases between them. The CDR3 nucleotides are TGTGCCAGCAGCGCCCCCCCAGCGGGTGGCACAGATACGCAGTATTTT. The encoded protein is CASSAPPAGGTDTQYF.

This clone was found a few times. The chain joins TRBV5-1 to TRBJ2-7; 7 positions match TRBD1. Germline V CDR1 and CDR2: SGHRS, YFSETQ. CDR3 length equals 15 residues. V lost 1 base and J lost 6; bases outside the gene matches: 10. In DNA, the CDR3 is TGCGCCAGCAGCTTGCTTACAGGGGAAGTTGTCGAGCAGTACTTC. Translating gives CASSLLTGEVVEQYF.

The chain links TRBV19 to TRBJ1-5; 9 nucleotides match TRBD1. This CDR3 is built from 14 residues. Looked up from germline, CDR1 is LNHDA and CDR2 is SQIVND (reference sequence). Trimming cost V 4 bases and J 6 bases; bases outside gene matches: 4. The CDR3 here is CASSTGQGFQPQHF. The CDR3 region has the DNA TGTGCCAGTAGTACAGGACAGGGGTTTCAGCCCCAGCATTTT.

This chain links TRBV5-4 with TRBJ1-6; D might be TRBD1 (6 bases). This CDR3 contains 15 residues. V was clipped by 3 bases and J by 5 bases, with 12 bases between them. The germline gives CDR1 SGHNT, CDR2 YYREEE (reference sequence). The CDR3 coding sequence is TGTGCCAGCAGCTCACAGGGAAACAATAATTCACCCCTCCACTTT. Translation gives CASSSQGNNNSPLHF.

J is TRBJ2-3 and V is TRBV7-9, with D uncertain. The ends were cut back, 0 bases at V and 5 bases at J, with 9 bases in the middle. The CDR3 is made up of 14 amino acids. Germline V gives CDR1 SEHNR, CDR2 FQNEAQ (reference sequence). The CDR3 protein is CASSLAAGLDTQYF. The DNA of the CDR3 is TGTGCCAGCAGCTTAGCGGCAGGCCTAGATACGCAGTATTTT.

The genes are TRBV4-1 and TRBJ2-3; 8 positions match TRBD2. The V segment lost 2 bases and the J segment 4 bases; nucleotides outside the gene matches: 5. Germline-derived CDR1 and CDR2 are MGHRA and YSYEKL. The length of the CDR3 is 15 residues. The CDR3 reads CASSQIAGFPDTQYF. The CDR3 DNA follows: TGCGCCAGCAGCCAAATAGCGGGGTTCCCAGATACGCAGTATTTT.

This clone was recorded once. V usage is TRBV6-1 and J usage is TRBJ2-4; 7 nucleotides agree with TRBD2. CDR1 is MNHNS, CDR2 SASEGT, per germline. Trimming cost V 4 bases and J 8 bases; bases outside gene matches: 8. The CDR3 spans 14 residues. The CDR3 is CASSVLGREYIQYF. As DNA, the CDR3 is TGTGCCAGCAGTGTCCTTGGGAGGGAGTACATTCAGTACTTC.

This clone was detected a few times. The chain couples TRBV5-1 to TRBJ2-3; perhaps TRBD1 as D (5 bases). The germline V and J ends were trimmed by 6 bases and 0 bases, with 11 bases remaining between them. Germline assignment: CDR1 SGHRS and CDR2 YFSETQ. CDR3 length equals 14 residues. Here the CDR3 reads CASTDTASTDTQYF. As DNA, the CDR3 is TGCGCCAGCACGGACACCGCTAGCACAGATACGCAGTATTTT.

J is TRBJ2-7 and V is TRBV6-1; 9 bases fit TRBD2. Trimming cost V 6 bases and J 3 bases; bases outside gene matches: 3. Germline V gives CDR1 MNHNS, CDR2 SASEGT. The CDR3 runs 13 residues. The CDR3 DNA sequence: TGTGCCAGCAGCTATAGCGGGAGCTACGAGCAGTACTTC. It codes for CASSYSGSYEQYF.

The chain combines TRBV19 with TRBJ1-5; D gene ambiguous. Trimming left V 5 bases short and J 1 base short, with 9 bases between. CDR3 length: 14 amino acids. Germline assignment: CDR1 LNHDA and CDR2 SQIVND (reference sequence). CDR3 sequence: CASSAWESNQPQHF. For the CDR3, the DNA is TGTGCCAGTAGTGCCTGGGAGAGCAATCAGCCCCAGCATTTT.

This clone appeared a single time. This chain connects TRBV28 to TRBJ2-7, with 7 bases lining up with TRBD1. V lost 6 bases to trimming and J lost 2 bases; unmatched junction nucleotides: 4. The CDR3 length is 13 residues. Germline CDR1 is MDHEN and CDR2 is SYDVKM. The CDR3 nucleotides are TGTGCCAGCAGCCCGACAGGGCCCTACGAGCAGTACTTC. It encodes CASSPTGPYEQYF. Combining the CDR3 with reference TRBV28 and TRBJ2-7 gives the whole variable domain DVKVTQSSRYLVKRTGEKVFLECVQDMDHENMFWYRQDPGLGLRLIYFSYDVKMKEKGDIPEGYSVSREKKERFSLILESASTNQTSMYLCASSPTGPYEQYFGPGTRLTVT.

This clone was picked up one time. The chain carries TRBV27 and TRBJ2-3; tentatively, D is TRBD1 (5 bases). Trimming cost V 8 bases and J 3 bases, with 12 bases left between them. The germline V gene has CDR1 MNHEY and CDR2 SMNVEV (reference sequence). CDR3 size: 13 residues. As DNA, the CDR3 is TGTGCCAGCCAATTTACAGGAACAGATACGCAGTATTTT. It is translated as CASQFTGTDTQYF.

The chain is built from TRBV28 and TRBJ1-2; 12 bases line up with TRBD1. Germline lookup yields CDR1 MDHEN and CDR2 SYDVKM. The CDR3 is made up of 16 amino acids. Trimming cost V 4 bases and J 4 bases; bases outside gene matches: 7. CDR3 sequence reads: CASSSIGTGGPYGYTF. CDR3 nucleotides: TGTGCCAGCAGTTCAATAGGGACAGGGGGCCCCTATGGCTACACCTTC.

The genes are TRBV28 and TRBJ1-5; D unresolved. Germline lookup yields CDR1 MDHEN and CDR2 SYDVKM. The length of the CDR3 is 17 residues. The V end lost 5 bases, the J end lost 7 bases, and 24 bases lay between the germline ends. The CDR3 sequence: CASSPPGWGDANQPQHF. CDR3 bases: TGTGCCAGCAGTCCGCCGGGGTGGGGAGACGCCAACCAGCCCCAGCATTTT.

The CDR3 region is CASSQDRGLGNTIYF. CDR3 bases: TGCGCCAGCAGCCAAGACAGGGGGCTTGGAAACACCATATATTTT. This chain connects TRBV4-3 to TRBJ1-3; 8 nucleotides match TRBD1. This CDR3 region has 15 residues. In germline, CDR1 is LGHNA, CDR2 YSLEER. The J segment lost 3 bases and the V segment lost 0 bases, leaving 1 base of the junction unmatched.

This chain connects TRBV5-4 to TRBJ2-1, with no clear D. Germline V CDR1 and CDR2: SGHNT, YYREEE (reference sequence). CDR3 length equals 14 residues. Trimming cost V 2 bases and J 13 bases, with 19 bases left between them. DNA for the CDR3: TGTGCCAGCAGCTTTTATTTGGGTGACCCGGGTCAGTTCTTC. It yields the protein CASSFYLGDPGQFF. Variable domain in full (rest from reference TRBV5-4 and TRBJ2-1): ETGVTQSPTHLIKTRGQQVTLRCSSQSGHNTVSWYQQALGQGPQFIFQYYREEENGRGNFPPRFSGLQFPNYSSELNVNALELDDSALYLCASSFYLGDPGQFFGPGTRLTVL.

CDR3 in DNA: TGTGCCAGCAGGGTACAGGGGATTGGACCTAACACTGAAGCTTTCTTT. Its translation: CASRVQGIGPNTEAFF. The chain carries TRBV28 and TRBJ1-1; 7 bases match TRBD1. Germline CDR1 is MDHEN and CDR2 is SYDVKM. The junction had 12 bases not matched to a gene; V was cut back by 6 bases and J by 2 bases. CDR3 size: 16 residues.

This clone was counted a few times. The chain combines TRBV4-1 with TRBJ1-5; the match to TRBD1 covers 8 bases. The CDR3 sequence is 20 residues long. V lost 0 bases, J lost 4 bases, and 17 bases stayed unmatched. Germline V gene lookup returns CDR1 MGHRA and CDR2 YSYEKL. The CDR3 sequence: CASSQDPNESQGVRNQPQHF. CDR3 sequence (DNA): TGCGCCAGCAGCCAAGATCCAAACGAATCACAGGGGGTTCGTAATCAGCCCCAGCATTTT.

In this sample, this clone turned up once. V and J are TRBV14 and TRBJ1-6, with D uncertain. Germline assignment: CDR1 SGHDN and CDR2 FVKESK. V gave up 3 bases and J gave up 9 bases, with 9 bases separating them. The CDR3 totals 13 residues. The CDR3 DNA follows: TGTGCCAGCAGCCAGTTCGAGGGTTCACCCCTCCACTTT. Translating gives CASSQFEGSPLHF.

This chain uses TRBV7-6 with TRBJ2-6; D gene ambiguous. Looked up from germline, CDR1 is SGHVS and CDR2 is FNYEAQ. CDR3 size: 16 residues. The germline V and J ends were trimmed by 5 bases and 0 bases, with 11 bases remaining between them. This CDR3 is CASSPGYASGANVLTF. As DNA, the CDR3 is TGTGCCAGCAGCCCCGGGTATGCCTCTGGGGCCAACGTCCTGACTTTC. The full variable domain, in which reference TRBV7-6 and TRBJ2-6 provide the parts outside the CDR3, is GAGVSQSPRYKVTKRGQDVALRCDPISGHVSLYWYRQALGQGPEFLTYFNYEAQQDKSGLPNDRFSAERPEGSISTLTIQRTEQRDSAMYRCASSPGYASGANVLTFGAGSRLTVL.

The rearrangement uses TRBV6-4 and TRBJ2-7; D possibly corresponds to TRBD1 (6 bases). The CDR3 extends over 16 amino acids. The ends were cut back, 0 bases at V and 2 bases at J, with 14 bases in the middle. Germline V gene data show CDR1 as MRHNA and CDR2 as SNTAGT. CDR3 DNA sequence: TGTGCCAGCAGTGACTCGATTAGGGGGACAACCTACGAGCAGTACTTC. Protein sequence: CASSDSIRGTTYEQYF.

About this clone: The germline gene is not matched at one end of the junction; a read error may be the cause. Other nucleotide sequences from this sample produce the same CDR3. The chain recombines TRBV9 with TRBJ1-1, with TRBD1 matching over 7 bases. The germline V gene has CDR1 SGDLS and CDR2 YYNGEE. The CDR3 totals 13 residues. The CDR3 here is CASSPGTDAEAFF. DNA of the CDR3: TGTGCCAGCAGCCCAGGGACAGATGCTGAGGCTTTCTTT.

This clone was counted a single time. The rearrangement links TRBV29-1 to TRBJ2-1; TRBD2 might be the D (6 bases). The CDR3 totals 13 residues. The germline V and J ends were trimmed by 6 bases and 9 bases, with 18 bases remaining between them. The germline CDR1 and CDR2 sequences are SQVTM and ANQGSEA. CDR3 DNA: TGCAGCGTGGGGGATTGGGGGGAAACTGAGCAGTTCTTC. Translation: CSVGDWGETEQFF.

V is TRBV14 and J is TRBJ1-1, with TRBD1 matching over 9 bases. The CDR3 is 13 residues long. CDR1 and CDR2 from the germline V gene are SGHDN and FVKESK. The J segment lost 12 bases and the V segment lost 4 bases, leaving 9 bases of the junction unmatched. The CDR3 spells CASSLRDRAIPFF. CDR3 DNA sequence: TGTGCCAGCAGCCTCCGGGACAGGGCGATTCCTTTCTTT.

The chain employs TRBV19 and TRBJ2-7, with D uncertain. Germline loops: CDR1 LNHDA, CDR2 SQIVND (reference sequence). The V gene lost 8 bases and the J gene lost 3 bases, with 11 bases spanning the gap. The length of the CDR3 is 12 residues. This CDR3 reads CASRHGIYEQYF. As DNA, the CDR3 is TGTGCCAGTCGTCACGGTATCTACGAGCAGTACTTC. Based on the CDR3 plus reference TRBV19 and TRBJ2-7, the full variable domain is DGGITQSPKYLFRKEGQNVTLSCEQNLNHDAMYWYRQDPGQGLRLIYYSQIVNDFQKGDIAEGYSVSREKKESFPLTVTSAQKNPTAFYLCASRHGIYEQYFGPGTRLTVT.

V usage is TRBV15 and J usage is TRBJ2-1; TRBD2 aligns across 10 bases. CDR3 size: 16 residues. V trimming: 4 bases; J trimming: 8 bases; junction bases outside the gene matches: 11. Germline CDR1 LNHNV, CDR2 YYDKDF (reference sequence). Here the CDR3 reads CATSIERGGPTYEQFF. CDR3 DNA: TGTGCCACCAGCATCGAGCGGGGGGGCCCTACATATGAGCAGTTCTTC.

The chain recombines TRBV7-6 with TRBJ2-5, with 11 bases aligning to TRBD2. The germline V gene has CDR1 SGHVS and CDR2 FNYEAQ. J lost 2 bases, V lost 1 base, and 3 bases had no gene match. The CDR3 is 16 residues long. The CDR3 region is CASSLGSSGGQETQYF. Here the CDR3 DNA reads TGTGCCAGCAGCTTAGGCTCTAGCGGGGGGCAAGAGACCCAGTACTTC.